The clone carrying this TCR beta chain was recorded at least ten times. Its antigen remains unidentified. The entry originates in a study of identical twins. This CDR3 region has 13 residues. The V and J ends lost 8 bases and 2 bases respectively, with 9 bases between them. Per the germline V gene, CDR1 is MDHEN and CDR2 is SYDVKM. Unique molecular identifiers were present on cDNA, and template switching added a universal primer site. Using its own MiXCR run on the 5' RACE reads, TCRdb lists one record per CDR3 protein. This table holds about 690,000 distinct CDR3 sequences, 6.1% found once. Regarding the study as a whole: Analyses based on zero insertions could be partly confounded by invariant MAIT and iNKT cells. Out-of-frame TCR alpha sharing in monozygotic twins exceeded recombination model predictions.

The specimen was naive T cells sorted from blood. This chain uses TRBV28 with TRBJ2-2; D is undetermined. The sequence was collected from a man between 18 and 35 years old in good health. The CDR3 region has the DNA TGTGCCAGCGCGACTCGAAACACCGGGGAGCTGTTTTTT. This translates into CASATRNTGELFF.